This T cell receptor beta chain was profiled in a study of blood T cell repertoires in COVID-19 (dated by TCRdb to 2019 to 2021). In terms of the full investigation: Collaborator samples came from the United States, Italy and Spain and covered acute and convalescent phases of COVID-19. A de-identified subject ID, COVID-19 status, age in years and sex were almost always included in the sample metadata. Deeply sampled blood TCRbeta repertoires from subjects exposed to, actively infected with, or recovered from COVID-19 were included in the dataset. The material from the prospective study consisted of cDNA or gDNA derived from T cells, B-cell-depleted T cells, or PBMCs. Samples came from the ongoing ImmuneRACE study (first 160 participants) plus 1,254 subjects from 6 global collaborators. The repertoires were released in a freely available public database intended as a resource for research on the immune response to SARS-CoV-2. Where available, HLA class I and class II types were obtained from metadata supplied by the sample provider rather than from assay-based typing.

The CDR3 covers 14 residues, taking in both the cysteine and the phenylalanine. Only CDR3 DNA is held: 42 bases, read in frame from base 1. The germline V and J ends show losses of 5 bases and 4 bases respectively, and no gene match explains 5 bases of the junction. CDR1 and CDR2 were assigned from the germline V gene (reference sequence) as LNHDA and SQIVND. Study-wide findings and limitations: Clinical and demographic metadata were provided uncurated, with the amount varying by source and participant.

For this clone: The specificity of this receptor is unknown. Qualities for individual bases were not recorded, and no much larger clone is one base off.

The immunoSEQ Assay, a bias-controlled multiplex PCR, was used to amplify TCRbeta CDR3 regions from genomic DNA. Turning to the authors' computational methods: The number of nucleated cells in each sample was estimated by amplification of reference gene primers within the assay. To quantify the absolute abundance of each unique TCRbeta CDR3 rearrangement, sequence reads were collapsed and filtered. For each sample, productive Simpson clonality was calculated by taking the square root of Simpson's diversity index across productive rearrangements. The immuneACCESS repertoire file appears here via TCRdb, limited to in-frame rearrangements. These files lack a portion of the clones; in checked studies, under half of the deficit traces to unresolved V genes, and the cause of the others is not known. V and J calls and clone size are as listed in that table; D and trimming were resolved from the DNA. This sample is represented by about 270,000 clones; roughly 85% of them were singletons. Approximately 9% of the sample is taken by the ten largest.

Participants in the prospective study were aged about 18 to 100 years, lived in 20 to 30 United States geographic areas, and enrolled through a virtual design. In the prospective study, cohorts were assigned on the basis of participant-reported clinical history obtained from a screening survey and a study questionnaire. In the prospective study, whole blood, serum and a nasopharyngeal or oropharyngeal swab were collected from each participant by mobile phlebotomists. Prospective study participants could optionally give additional blood draws and questionnaires over an approximately 2-month period. Before DNA extraction, blood samples from the prospective study were shipped at room temperature or frozen.

Sequences were obtained from PBMCs or T cells enriched from blood (not recorded which). The rearrangement combines TRBV19 with TRBJ1-2, with 9 central nucleotides matching TRBD1. This TCR was sampled from a woman between 50 and 59 years old with acute COVID-19. The CDR3 reads CASSPGQGPYGYTF. Read as DNA, the sequence is TGTGCCAGTAGTCCGGGACAGGGACCCTATGGCTACACCTTC.